The 23 T cell receptor beta chains below all came from one sample that was sequenced in a study of cytomegalovirus exposure and HLA in healthy donors. The PCR made use of 60 Vbeta and 13 Jbeta primers. Sequencing used immunoSEQ multiplex PCR; TCRdb keeps in-frame clones, though not all of them. The table lists approximately 60,000 clones. Source material: PBMCs. Source of these receptors: a man aged 25-40 years in good health and CMV-seropositive.

The rearrangement links TRBV19 to TRBJ1-5, with TRBD1 matching over 7 bases. This CDR3 comprises 15 residues. Germline CDR1 is LNHDA and CDR2 is SQIVND (reference sequence). Trimming took 2 bases from V and 4 from J; bases not matched to a gene: 5. In DNA, the CDR3 is TGTGCCAGTAGTATAAAAGGGGGCGGAAATCAGCCCCAGCATTTT. This translates into CASSIKGGGNQPQHF.

V and J are TRBV7-2 and TRBJ2-5; 8 positions agree with TRBD2. The junction had 7 bases not matched to a gene; V was cut back by 2 bases and J by 5 bases. The CDR3 covers 15 residues. Germline assignment: CDR1 SGHTA and CDR2 FQGNSA. The CDR3 sequence is CASSLTGTSRETQYF. For the CDR3, the DNA is TGTGCCAGCAGCTTAACCGGGACTAGTCGGGAGACCCAGTACTTC.

The chain recombines TRBV7-9 with TRBJ2-7; TRBD1 aligns across 8 bases. Germline V CDR1 and CDR2: SEHNR, FQNEAQ (reference sequence). The CDR3 is made up of 12 amino acids. Unmatched junction bases numbered 1, after V lost 4 bases and J lost 5 bases. CDR3 loop: CASSSTGDEQYF. The CDR3, as DNA: TGTGCCAGCAGCTCGACAGGGGACGAGCAGTACTTC.

The chain combines TRBV29-1 with TRBJ2-7; D might be TRBD1 (6 bases). The V gene lost 6 bases and the J gene lost 5 bases, with 14 bases spanning the gap. The CDR3 spans 12 residues. Germline V gene sequence: CDR1 SQVTM, CDR2 ANQGSEA. The CDR3 loop reads CSVAPRGNEQYF. The CDR3, as DNA: TGCAGCGTAGCCCCAAGGGGGAACGAGCAGTACTTC.

The chain has TRBV5-1 and TRBJ2-7; 8 bases are a match to TRBD2. Germline trimming cut 4 bases from V and 3 bases from J; bases unmatched to any gene: 6. The germline CDR1 and CDR2 sequences are SGHRS and YFSETQ. The CDR3 sequence is 14 residues long. CDR3 amino acids: CASSQGSGSYEQYF. The CDR3 coding sequence is TGCGCCAGCAGCCAAGGGAGCGGGAGCTACGAGCAGTACTTC.

This chain links TRBV2 with TRBJ2-3; D is unresolved. Germline V gene sequence: CDR1 SNHLY, CDR2 FYNNEI. V dropped 3 bases and J dropped 2 bases, with 3 bases sitting between them. The CDR3 loop spans 12 amino acids. The CDR3 loop reads CASSDLTDTQYF. The DNA of the CDR3 is TGTGCCAGCAGTGACCTCACAGATACGCAGTATTTT.

The J gene is TRBJ1-1, the V gene TRBV14; D is unclear. The CDR3 contains 14 residues. Germline V CDR1 and CDR2: SGHDN, FVKESK. Trimming took 2 bases from V and 3 from J, leaving 10 bases between them. CDR3 residues: CASSQRTEDTEAFF. The DNA of the CDR3 is TGTGCCAGCAGCCAACGGACGGAGGACACTGAAGCTTTCTTT.

The gene calls are TRBV7-2 and TRBJ1-3; 8 nucleotides match TRBD1. CDR3 length: 15 residues. The trim removed 5 bases at V and 4 bases at J, leaving 7 bases unmatched. Germline lookup yields CDR1 SGHTA and CDR2 FQGNSA. The CDR3 DNA is TGTGCCAGCAGCAGGTTACAGGGGGTCGGAAACACCATATATTTT. It codes for CASSRLQGVGNTIYF.

The chain has TRBV30 and TRBJ1-3, with 7 bases identical to TRBD1. The germline V gene has CDR1 GTSNPN and CDR2 SVGIG (reference sequence). The CDR3 spans 14 residues. Losses at the gene ends were 0 bases for V and 3 bases for J; bases not matched to a gene: 2. The CDR3 DNA reads as TGTGCCTGGAGTGTAGGGGGCGTTGGAAACACCATATATTTT. Amino acids: CAWSVGGVGNTIYF.

The rearrangement uses TRBV5-1 and TRBJ2-5; 9 bases agree with TRBD1. CDR3 size: 14 residues. Germline assignment: CDR1 SGHRS and CDR2 YFSETQ. After removal of 5 bases from V and 4 bases from J, the junction contained 6 bases not matched to a gene. The CDR3 DNA is TGCGCCAGCAGTTTCGGACAGGGGAGAGAGACCCAGTACTTC. Residues: CASSFGQGRETQYF.

Remarks on this clone: Sequence at one end of the junction differs from germline and may be a read error. The V call is TRBV5-5, the J call TRBJ2-7; D perhaps matches TRBD2 (6 bases). The CDR3 sequence is 14 residues long. CDR1 and CDR2 (germline): SGHKS, YYEKEE (reference sequence). The CDR3 DNA sequence: TGTGCCAGCAGCTTTGGGGGGAGCTCCTACGAGCAGTCCTTC. Translating gives CASSFGGSSYEQSF.

The chain uses TRBV29-1 and TRBJ1-2, with 10 bases aligning to TRBD1. The V gene's germline CDR1 is SQVTM and CDR2 ANQGSEA. CDR3 length: 14 residues. Trimming cost V 5 bases and J 4 bases; bases outside gene matches: 7. CDR3 in DNA: TGCAGCGTTAGCTCCGGGACAGGGGTCTATGGCTACACCTTC. It yields the protein CSVSSGTGVYGYTF.

J is TRBJ2-1 and V is TRBV4-1; D ambiguous. Germline loops: CDR1 MGHRA, CDR2 YSYEKL. V dropped 0 bases and J dropped 5 bases, with 5 bases sitting between them. The CDR3 runs to 13 residues. The CDR3, as DNA: TGCGCCAGCAGCCAAGATCGGGACAATGAGCAGTTCTTC. It encodes CASSQDRDNEQFF.

The CDR3 loop is CAWSGPTSGTEQFF. In DNA, the CDR3 is TGTGCCTGGAGTGGCCCGACTAGCGGGACTGAGCAGTTCTTC. V usage is TRBV30 and J usage is TRBJ2-1; TRBD2 agrees at 11 bases. V lost 1 base to trimming and J lost 9 bases; unmatched junction nucleotides: 5. The CDR3 loop spans 14 amino acids. Germline V gives CDR1 GTSNPN, CDR2 SVGIG (reference sequence).

J is TRBJ2-5 and V is TRBV5-1; D ambiguous. Trimming took off 5 bases at V and 1 base at J, with 12 bases between the two ends. Germline values: CDR1 SGHRS, CDR2 YFSETQ. There are 14 residues in the CDR3. CDR3 bases: TGCGCCAGCAGTTCCCTGGCCACCCAAGAGACCCAGTACTTC. It yields the protein CASSSLATQETQYF. The full variable domain, in which reference TRBV5-1 and TRBJ2-5 provide the parts outside the CDR3, is KAGVTQTPRYLIKTRGQQVTLSCSPISGHRSVSWYQQTPGQGLQFLFEYFSETQRNKGNFPGRFSGRQFSNSRSEMNVSTLELGDSALYLCASSSLATQETQYFGPGTRLLVL.

CDR3 sequence (DNA): TGTGCCAGCAGCTTACGCAGGGTCGGGGCCAACGTCCTGACTTTC. Translated: CASSLRRVGANVLTF. The rearrangement uses TRBV7-8 and TRBJ2-6, with D maybe TRBD1 (5 bases). The CDR3 has 15 residues. CDR1 and CDR2 from the germline V gene are SGHVS and FQNEAQ. V was shortened by 2 bases and J by 4 bases, with 9 bases between the two germline ends.

The genes are TRBV5-6 and TRBJ2-5, with a tentative D call TRBD2 (7 bases). Looked up from germline, CDR1 is SGHDT and CDR2 is YYEEEE. The CDR3 sequence is 18 residues long. The germline V and J ends were trimmed by 3 bases and 2 bases, with 23 bases remaining between them. CDR3 in amino acids: CASSSPNKPEGGQETQYF. Here the CDR3 DNA reads TGTGCCAGCAGCTCCCCGAATAAGCCTGAGGGGGGGCAAGAGACCCAGTACTTC. The whole variable domain, remainder taken from reference TRBV5-6 and TRBJ2-5, is DAGVTQSPTHLIKTRGQQVTLRCSPKSGHDTVSWYQQALGQGPQFIFQYYEEEERQRGNFPDRFSGHQFPNYSSELNVNALLLGDSALYLCASSSPNKPEGGQETQYFGPGTRLLVL.

Note on this clone: Other DNA variants within this sample encode the same CDR3. This chain uses TRBV11-3 with TRBJ2-3; 9 nucleotides align to TRBD1. Germline V gene data show CDR1 as SGHNT and CDR2 as YENEEA. With V trimmed by 4 bases and J by 10 bases, 6 bases remained unmatched. The length of the CDR3 is 13 residues. CDR3 residues: CASSSRQGESQYF. The DNA of the CDR3 is TGTGCCAGCAGCTCCAGACAGGGGGAGTCGCAGTATTTT.

The chain combines TRBV10-3 with TRBJ2-7; the D gene is possibly TRBD2 (5 bases). V was trimmed by 2 bases and J by 3 bases, leaving 14 bases between them. The germline CDR1 and CDR2 sequences are ENHRY and SYGVKD. CDR3 length: 15 amino acids. CDR3 nucleotide sequence: TGTGCCATCAGTGAGCCCGGGGAAGTACGCTACGAGCAGTACTTC. It is translated as CAISEPGEVRYEQYF.

CDR3 nucleotides: TGTGCCAGCAGCTCCGGACAGGGGATGGGCGAGCAGTACTTC. Translating it yields CASSSGQGMGEQYF. The chain recombines TRBV7-6 with TRBJ2-7, with 9 positions matching TRBD1. The CDR3 covers 14 residues. Germline V gene data show CDR1 as SGHVS and CDR2 as FNYEAQ. V lost 4 bases, J lost 6 bases, and 7 bases stayed unmatched.

This chain uses TRBV2 with TRBJ1-2; 8 bases line up with TRBD1. V lost 10 bases, J lost 5 bases, and 6 bases stayed unmatched. Germline assignment: CDR1 SNHLY and CDR2 FYNNEI. The CDR3 has 12 amino acids. CDR3 residues: CATGDRTYGYTF. Here the CDR3 DNA reads TGTGCCACCGGGGACAGGACATATGGCTACACCTTC.

The V gene is TRBV9, the J gene TRBJ2-5, with D unresolved. Trimming removed 0 bases from V and 4 bases from J, with 10 bases in between. Germline V CDR1 and CDR2: SGDLS, YYNGEE. The CDR3 totals 14 residues. The CDR3 sequence: CASSVDGLRETQYF. CDR3 DNA: TGTGCCAGCAGCGTAGATGGGCTCCGAGAGACCCAGTACTTC.

V gene TRBV27 combines with J gene TRBJ1-2; D perhaps matches TRBD1 (6 bases). Per the germline V gene, CDR1 is MNHEY and CDR2 is SMNVEV (reference sequence). Trimming left V 4 bases short and J 7 bases short, with 19 bases between. The CDR3 is 15 amino acids. The CDR3 is CASSYKLALRGGYTF. The CDR3 coding sequence is TGTGCCAGCAGTTACAAGTTGGCCCTCAGGGGTGGCTACACCTTC.